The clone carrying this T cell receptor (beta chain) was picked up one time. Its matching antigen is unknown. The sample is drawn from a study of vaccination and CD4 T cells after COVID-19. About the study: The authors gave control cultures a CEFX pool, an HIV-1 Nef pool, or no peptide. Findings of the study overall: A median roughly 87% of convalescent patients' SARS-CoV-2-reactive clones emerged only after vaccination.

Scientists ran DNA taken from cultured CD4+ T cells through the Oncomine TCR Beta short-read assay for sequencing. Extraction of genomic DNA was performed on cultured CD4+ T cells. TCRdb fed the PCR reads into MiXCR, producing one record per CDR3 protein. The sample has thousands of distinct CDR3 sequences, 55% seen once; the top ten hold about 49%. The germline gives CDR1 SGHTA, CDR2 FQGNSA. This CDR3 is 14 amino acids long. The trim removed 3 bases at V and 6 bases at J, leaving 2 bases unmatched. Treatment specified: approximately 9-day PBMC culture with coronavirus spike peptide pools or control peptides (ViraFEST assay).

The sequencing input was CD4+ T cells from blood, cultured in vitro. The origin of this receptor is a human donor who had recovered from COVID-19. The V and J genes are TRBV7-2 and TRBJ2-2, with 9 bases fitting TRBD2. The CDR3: CASSFRGGAGELFF. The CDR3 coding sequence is TGTGCCAGCAGCTTCCGCGGGGGGGCCGGGGAGCTGTTTTTT.